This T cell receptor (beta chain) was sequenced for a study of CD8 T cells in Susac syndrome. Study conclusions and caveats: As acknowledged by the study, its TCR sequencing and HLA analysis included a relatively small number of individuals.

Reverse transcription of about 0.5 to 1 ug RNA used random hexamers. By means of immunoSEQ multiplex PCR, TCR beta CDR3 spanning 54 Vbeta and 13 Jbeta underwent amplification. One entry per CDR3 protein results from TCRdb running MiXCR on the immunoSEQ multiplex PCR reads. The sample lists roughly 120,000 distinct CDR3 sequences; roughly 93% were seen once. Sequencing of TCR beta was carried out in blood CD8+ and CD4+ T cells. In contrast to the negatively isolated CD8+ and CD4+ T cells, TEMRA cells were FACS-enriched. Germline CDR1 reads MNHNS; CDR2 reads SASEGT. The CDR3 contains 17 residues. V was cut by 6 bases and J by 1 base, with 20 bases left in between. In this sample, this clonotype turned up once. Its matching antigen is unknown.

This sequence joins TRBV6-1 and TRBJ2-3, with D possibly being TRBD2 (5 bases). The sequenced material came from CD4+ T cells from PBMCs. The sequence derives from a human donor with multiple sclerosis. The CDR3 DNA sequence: TGTGCCAGCAGCCCCGGAGGTCGGCGGAGAGGCACAGATACGCAGTATTTT. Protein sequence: CASSPGGRRRGTDTQYF.